This T cell receptor (beta chain) was profiled in a study of blood T cell repertoires in COVID-19. CDR1 and CDR2 from the germline V gene are SGHVS and FNYEAQ. This CDR3 has 15 amino acids. V lost 5 bases and J 1 base, leaving 11 bases between the germline ends. Authors' analysis steps: Reference gene primer amplification gave nucleated cell count estimates. Sequenced by immunoSEQ multiplex PCR; TCRdb stores in-frame clones only, minus some. For V, J and clone size, that table is used; D and trimming come from the DNA. The top ten hold under 4% of the sample, which has under 250,000 clones, about 85% seen once.

This receptor was taken from a young man with active or convalescent COVID-19. The V call is TRBV7-6, the J call TRBJ2-2; TRBD1 is a possible D gene (5 bases). The sequenced sample consisted of peripheral blood. CDR3 protein: CASSTRGQNTGELFF. CDR3 coding DNA: TGTGCCAGCAGCACACGTGGACAGAACACCGGGGAGCTGTTTTTT.